This paragraph covers one TCR beta chain sequence. This entry belongs to a study of OX40 agonist ivuxolimab in advanced cancers. Only in-frame clones appear in the TCRdb table, and some are missing; sequencing was by immunoSEQ multiplex PCR. Here the sample spans under 95,000 clones, about 83% being singletons. Between the trimmed V and J ends, which lost 3 bases and 0 bases, there was a span of 9 bases. The V gene's germline CDR1 is MDHEN and CDR2 SYDVKM. This CDR3 has 15 residues. The sample was CD4+ or CD8+ T cells sorted from blood, taken in a trial of the OX40 agonist ivuxolimab. The chain recombines TRBV28 with TRBJ1-3; no clear D. This sequence was found in an adult with an advanced solid tumor such as melanoma, head and neck, liver or kidney cancer. This CDR3 is CASSLAGNSGNTIYF. In DNA, the CDR3 is TGTGCCAGCAGTTTGGCGGGGAACTCTGGAAACACCATATATTTT.